This T cell receptor beta chain was captured in a study of CD8 T cells in ankylosing spondylitis. TCRdb fed the 5' RACE reads into MiXCR, producing one record per CDR3 protein. The table records fewer than 400,000 distinct CDR3 sequences, about 14% of them present only once. The V end was cut by 2 bases, the J end by 5 bases, with 22 bases between. Germline CDR1 SGDLS, CDR2 YYNGEE. This CDR3 comprises 18 residues. Notes on the study in general: Reportedly, significant enrichment of disease-linked clones occurred in matched ankylosing spondylitis synovial fluid. Earlier studies detected some motif variants in reactive arthritis synovial fluid and blood.

On this clonotype itself: Its antigen remains unidentified.

This TCR was sampled from a male donor with ankylosing spondylitis or in good health (not recorded which). The sequenced material came from blood, either unsorted or a sorted T cell fraction (not recorded which). This chain joins TRBV9 and TRBJ2-2, with D perhaps matching TRBD1 or TRBD2 (6 bases each). This CDR3 is CASSVQIRGPWDTGELFF. The CDR3 nucleotides are TGTGCCAGCAGCGTCCAGATACGGGGGCCCTGGGATACCGGGGAGCTGTTTTTT.